The TCR beta chain under discussion was sequenced for a study of blood T cell repertoires in COVID-19. With 4 bases clipped from V and 14 bases from J, the junction kept 7 bases outside the gene matches. Per germline, CDR1 SGHKS and CDR2 YYEKEE (reference sequence). CDR3 size: 12 residues. Profiled with immunoSEQ multiplex PCR; TCRdb holds only in-frame clones, not every one. The profile shows 80,000 or so clones, almost 85% of them singletons. The Seattle patients joined while their infection was active and were tracked longitudinally afterward. This clone showed up just once. The origin of this receptor is a man over 45 with COVID-19, enrolled during active disease. This chain uses TRBV5-5 with TRBJ2-1; TRBD1 aligns across 9 bases. Material for sequencing was peripheral blood. The CDR3 region has the DNA TGTGCCAGCAGCGGGACAGGGTCCAAGGAGTTCTTC. Protein product: CASSGTGSKEFF.